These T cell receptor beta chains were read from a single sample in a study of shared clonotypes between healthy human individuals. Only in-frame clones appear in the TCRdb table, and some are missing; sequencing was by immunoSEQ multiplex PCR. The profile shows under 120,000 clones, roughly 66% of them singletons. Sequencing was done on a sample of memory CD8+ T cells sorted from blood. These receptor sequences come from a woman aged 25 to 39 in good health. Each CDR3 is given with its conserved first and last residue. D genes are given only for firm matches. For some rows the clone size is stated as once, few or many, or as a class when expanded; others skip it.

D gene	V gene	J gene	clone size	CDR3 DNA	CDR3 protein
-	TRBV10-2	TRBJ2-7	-	TGCGCCAGCAGAGGGACTTTCTACGAGCAGTACTTC	CASRGTFYEQYF
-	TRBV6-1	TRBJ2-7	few	TGTGCCAGCAGTAACCAATACGAGCAGTACTTC	CASSNQYEQYF
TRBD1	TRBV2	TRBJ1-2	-	TGTGCCAGCAGTCCCGGGACAGGGGTTAGTGGCTACACCTTC	CASSPGTGVSGYTF
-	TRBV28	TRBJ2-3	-	TGTGCCAGCAGTGACCAAGGTCTCGCAGATACGCAGTATTTT	CASSDQGLADTQYF
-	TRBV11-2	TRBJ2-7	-	TGTGCCAGCAGCTTAGGGTCGGGTTACGAGCAGTACTTC	CASSLGSGYEQYF
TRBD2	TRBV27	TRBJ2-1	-	TGTGCCAGCAGTTTCATGATCCTAGCGGGAGGGGGATCGTACAATGAGCAGTTCTTC	CASSFMILAGGGSYNEQFF
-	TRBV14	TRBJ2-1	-	TGTGCCAGCAGCCAAGAGGGTGTTTACAATGAGCAGTTCTTC	CASSQEGVYNEQFF
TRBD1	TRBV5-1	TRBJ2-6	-	TGCGCCAGCAGCTTCGGGACAGGGGATGGGGCCAACGTCCTGACTTTC	CASSFGTGDGANVLTF
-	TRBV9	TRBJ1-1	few	TGTGCCAGCAGCGTAGCGGGAAACACTGAAGCTTTCTTT	CASSVAGNTEAFF
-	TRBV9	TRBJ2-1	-	TGTGCCAGCAGCGCCCCCTCAGAGGGGGAGCAGTTCTTC	CASSAPSEGEQFF
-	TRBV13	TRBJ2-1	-	TGTGCCAGCAGCAGTAATGTGGGCTCCTACAATGAGCAGTTCTTC	CASSSNVGSYNEQFF
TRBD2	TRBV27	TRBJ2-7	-	TGTGCCAGCAGTTTATATGGGGGGACTAACTCCTACGAGCAGTACTTC	CASSLYGGTNSYEQYF
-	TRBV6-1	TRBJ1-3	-	TGTGCCACCTATACAGGGAGCTCTGGAAACACCATATATTTT	CATYTGSSGNTIYF
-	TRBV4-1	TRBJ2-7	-	TGCGCCAGCAGCCAAGAGACTGCCAGGACCTACGAGCAGTACTTC	CASSQETARTYEQYF
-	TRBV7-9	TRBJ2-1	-	TGTGCCAGCAGCCAGGACAGTGGTAATGAGCAGTTCTTC	CASSQDSGNEQFF